Below, 23 T cell receptor beta chains from the same sample are listed, as sequenced in a study of human T cells and chemical hapten exposure (dated by TCRdb to 2020 to 2023). This sample's time point label indicates: patch test 3, about 24 weeks after DPC sensitization. The treatment or condition label, read with the paper, signifies: therapeutic diphenylcyclopropenone sensitization with weekly scalp DPC. The protocol used for the library was RACE. The sequencer listed for this sample is NextSeq 500. TCRdb itself trimmed the public reads at Q25 with fastp, ran MiXCR and retained productive beta chains. Duplicate CDR3 protein sequences are folded into a single record with the most common DNA and genes. This sample gives 95,000 to 150,000 distinct CDR3 sequences in total; 11% of them show up just once. The ten largest make up 2% to 2.5% of the sample. This material consisted of whole blood, taken in connection with sensitization to the hapten diphenylcyclopropenone (DPC). The origin of the receptors is a woman in her 50s with alopecia areata. Some clones in this sample may be carry-over from other donors' samples.

This clonotype was observed at least ten times. The chain joins TRBV6-5 to TRBJ2-5, with 11 bases matching TRBD2. Germline V gene sequence: CDR1 MNHEY, CDR2 SVGAGI. There are 15 residues in the CDR3. Trimming took 5 bases from V and 0 from J; bases not matched to a gene: 2. CDR3 sequence: CASSTSGGNQETQYF. In DNA, the CDR3 is TGTGCCAGCAGTACTAGCGGGGGCAACCAAGAGACCCAGTACTTC.

This clonotype was picked up many times. The genes are TRBV28 and TRBJ2-7, with 8 bases fitting TRBD1. The germline CDR1 and CDR2 sequences are MDHEN and SYDVKM. V dropped 5 bases and J dropped 2; count of bases not matched to a gene: 2. This CDR3 region has 13 residues. For the CDR3, the DNA is TGTGCCAGCAGTCCGACAGGGGCCTACGAGCAGTACTTC. It yields the protein CASSPTGAYEQYF. The variable domain in full, with the rest retrieved from reference TRBV28 and TRBJ2-7, is DVKVTQSSRYLVKRTGEKVFLECVQDMDHENMFWYRQDPGLGLRLIYFSYDVKMKEKGDIPEGYSVSREKKERFSLILESASTNQTSMYLCASSPTGAYEQYFGPGTRLTVT.

This clonotype showed up just a few times. For the CDR3, the DNA is TGTGCCAGCAGCTTGGCTCTGAACAATGAGCAGTTCTTC. Translated, it gives CASSLALNNEQFF. The chain links TRBV5-6 to TRBJ2-1; no clear D. Germline assignment: CDR1 SGHDT and CDR2 YYEEEE. The CDR3 is made up of 13 amino acids. The germline V and J ends were trimmed by 0 bases and 5 bases, with 6 bases remaining between them. Full variable domain (missing parts from reference TRBV5-6 and TRBJ2-1): DAGVTQSPTHLIKTRGQQVTLRCSPKSGHDTVSWYQQALGQGPQFIFQYYEEEERQRGNFPDRFSGHQFPNYSSELNVNALLLGDSALYLCASSLALNNEQFFGPGTRLTVL.

Many counts were recorded for this clonotype. The rearrangement joins TRBV6-5 to TRBJ2-3; 13 bases line up with TRBD2. The trim removed 4 bases at V and 7 bases at J, leaving 8 bases unmatched. CDR3 size: 16 residues. Germline CDR1 reads MNHEY; CDR2 reads SVGAGI. The CDR3: CASSSPGLAGSNTQYF. As DNA, the CDR3 is TGTGCCAGCAGTTCGCCGGGACTAGCGGGATCAAATACGCAGTATTTT.

This clonotype was counted a few times. The CDR3 nucleotides are TGTGCCAGCAGCCAGGGACACCGAGGGAACACTGAAGCTTTCTTT. This gives the protein CASSQGHRGNTEAFF. This sequence joins TRBV7-9 and TRBJ1-1; D perhaps matches TRBD1 (6 bases). The germline V gene encodes CDR1 SEHNR and CDR2 FQNEAQ (reference sequence). The CDR3 sequence is 15 residues long. The germline V and J ends were trimmed by 5 bases and 1 base, with 14 bases remaining between them.

CDR3 DNA: TGTGCCAGCACCGGGGGGATTGGAGCTTTCTTT. The encoded protein is CASTGGIGAFF. The V call is TRBV2, the J call TRBJ1-1; maybe TRBD1 (5 bases). Germline CDR1 reads SNHLY; CDR2 reads FYNNEI. The CDR3 runs to 11 residues. Trimming cost V 7 bases and J 10 bases, with 13 bases left between them.

This clonotype showed up many times. The rearrangement joins TRBV14 to TRBJ2-2; D is unresolved. With 1 base removed from V and 5 bases from J, the gap between germline ends came to 8 bases. The CDR3 sequence is 14 residues long. Germline V gene lookup returns CDR1 SGHDN and CDR2 FVKESK. In DNA, the CDR3 is TGTGCCAGCAGCCAAGCGGGCGGAACCGGGGAGCTGTTTTTT. Residues: CASSQAGGTGELFF.

The rearrangement links TRBV4-2 to TRBJ1-6; D not certain. There are 13 residues in the CDR3. The V gene's germline CDR1 is LGHNA and CDR2 YNFKEQ. Trimming took off 0 bases at V and 9 bases at J, with 6 bases between the two ends. The CDR3 sequence: CASSQETGSPLHF. The CDR3 coding sequence is TGTGCCAGCAGCCAAGAGACGGGTTCACCCCTCCACTTT.

V is TRBV3-1 and J is TRBJ1-1; 9 bases fit TRBD1. The ends lost 6 bases at V and 5 bases at J; junction bases unmatched: 7. The length of the CDR3 is 14 residues. Germline lookup yields CDR1 LGHDT and CDR2 YNNKEL (reference sequence). The CDR3 loop is CASSEGQGRTEAFF. The CDR3 bases are TGTGCCAGCAGTGAAGGACAGGGGAGGACTGAAGCTTTCTTT.

J is TRBJ1-1 and V is TRBV6-5, with unresolved D. The V end lost 10 bases, the J end lost 2 bases, and 14 bases lay between the germline ends. CDR1 and CDR2 (germline): MNHEY, SVGAGI. The length of the CDR3 is 13 residues. CDR3 sequence: CATQNAGNTEAFF. The CDR3 coding sequence is TGTGCCACCCAAAACGCGGGTAACACTGAAGCTTTCTTT.

This clonotype was seen many times. The V and J genes are TRBV7-2 and TRBJ1-4; D possibly corresponds to TRBD1 (5 bases). Germline assignment: CDR1 SGHTA and CDR2 FQGNSA. The CDR3 covers 14 residues. V was clipped by 2 bases and J by 8 bases, with 12 bases between them. CDR3: CASSLRGRGEKLFF. The CDR3 nucleotides read TGTGCCAGCAGCTTAAGGGGACGAGGGGAAAAACTGTTTTTT.

The chain uses TRBV5-6 and TRBJ2-1, with 11 bases that match TRBD2. Trimming cost V 0 bases and J 7 bases; bases outside gene matches: 6. Per germline, CDR1 SGHDT and CDR2 YYEEEE. CDR3 length: 16 amino acids. CDR3 bases: TGTGCCAGCAGCTTGGTTAGCGGGGGGGGGACGAATGAGCAGTTCTTC. Translation: CASSLVSGGGTNEQFF.

The J gene is TRBJ1-4, the V gene TRBV7-2, with a weak D call TRBD1 (5 bases). CDR1 is SGHTA, CDR2 FQGNSA, per germline. The CDR3 is made up of 15 amino acids. Trimming pared 1 base from V and 4 bases from J, leaving 10 bases between. The DNA of the CDR3 is TGTGCCAGCAGCTTAGAGGGACTCGATAATGAAAAACTGTTTTTT. Protein product: CASSLEGLDNEKLFF.

This clonotype was detected only a few times. This chain uses TRBV6-6 with TRBJ2-3; D might be TRBD2 (5 bases). This CDR3 has 16 amino acids. Germline lookup yields CDR1 MNHNY and CDR2 SVGAGI (reference sequence). Deletions cut 0 bases from V and 0 bases from J, with 10 bases between. CDR3 sequence (DNA): TGTGCCAGCAGTTACTCCGGGGAGATAAGCACAGATACGCAGTATTTT. Translation: CASSYSGEISTDTQYF.

A few counts support this clonotype. V usage is TRBV24-1 and J usage is TRBJ1-2; 10 nucleotides match TRBD1. The germline V gene has CDR1 KGHDR and CDR2 SFDVKD. V gave up 4 bases and J gave up 8 bases; unmatched junction bases: 9. This CDR3 region has 15 residues. The CDR3 reads CATSDPGQGSGGYTF. The CDR3, as DNA: TGTGCCACCAGTGACCCGGGACAGGGGTCGGGCGGCTACACCTTC.

The sample holds many counts of this clonotype. The chain uses TRBV18 and TRBJ1-5; no definite D call. V shed 5 bases and J shed 7 bases, with 12 bases lying between them. The germline V gene has CDR1 KGHSH and CDR2 LQKENI. The length of the CDR3 is 13 residues. For the CDR3, the DNA is TGTGCCAGCTCAGAAACCGGAGGCCAGCCCCAGCATTTT. This encodes CASSETGGQPQHF.

In its sample, this clonotype was seen a few times. This chain joins TRBV5-1 and TRBJ2-7, with D tentatively TRBD1 or TRBD2 (5 bases each). CDR1 and CDR2 from the germline V gene are SGHRS and YFSETQ. V was trimmed by 6 bases and J by 7 bases, leaving 11 bases between them. The CDR3 sequence is 11 residues long. This chain's CDR3 is CASTSEGEQYF. In DNA form, the CDR3 reads TGCGCCAGCACCTCCGAGGGGGAGCAGTACTTC.

V gene TRBV5-4 combines with J gene TRBJ1-3; 8 bases map to TRBD1. After removal of 4 bases from V and 3 bases from J, the junction contained 9 bases not matched to a gene. This CDR3 has 16 amino acids. Germline V gene data show CDR1 as SGHNT and CDR2 as YYREEE (reference sequence). The DNA for the CDR3 is TGTGCCAGCAGCCCGTCGTCAGGGGGCCTTGGAAACACCATATATTTT. This gives the protein CASSPSSGGLGNTIYF.

This clonotype was found a few times. The chain employs TRBV12-3 or TRBV12-4 and TRBJ2-7; no definite D call. The germline V and J ends were trimmed by 3 bases and 3 bases, with 6 bases remaining between them. The length of the CDR3 is 12 residues. The CDR3 here is CASSFGFYEQYF. For the CDR3, the DNA is TGTGCCAGCAGTTTTGGGTTCTACGAGCAGTACTTC.

This rearrangement joins TRBV20-1 to TRBJ1-1; D is unclear. CDR1 and CDR2 (germline): DFQATT, SNEGSKA (reference sequence). V was shortened by 3 bases and J by 2 bases, with 7 bases between the two germline ends. CDR3 length equals 12 residues. Written as DNA, the CDR3 is TGCAGTGCTAGCCCGGGCAACACTGAAGCTTTCTTT. This translates into CSASPGNTEAFF.

The chain links TRBV21-1 to TRBJ1-4; the D segment call TRBD1 is taken from the table without a DNA check. TRBV21-1 has pseudogene status. The CDR3 covers 17 residues. The CDR3 loop is CASSNISKGQVGEKLFF. The CDR3 coding sequence is TGTGCCAGCAGCAATATCTCAAAGGGACAGGTCGGAGAAAAACTGTTTTTT.

CDR3 region: CASSQAGGFSYNEQFF. The CDR3 nucleotides are TGCGCCAGCAGCCAAGCCGGGGGTTTCTCCTACAATGAGCAGTTCTTC. The chain uses TRBV4-1 and TRBJ2-1; TRBD2 is a possible D gene (6 bases). The germline V gene encodes CDR1 MGHRA and CDR2 YSYEKL. This CDR3 is built from 16 residues. Trimming left V 1 base short and J 0 bases short, with 10 bases between.

This clonotype was seen only a few times. The DNA for the CDR3 is TGTGCCACCAGCAGAGATAGGAATGAAAAACTGTTTTTT. Its protein product is CATSRDRNEKLFF. This sequence joins TRBV15 and TRBJ1-4, with D uncertain. Germline loops: CDR1 LNHNV, CDR2 YYDKDF (reference sequence). The CDR3 is made up of 13 amino acids. V lost 0 bases, J lost 5 bases, and 4 bases lay in between.